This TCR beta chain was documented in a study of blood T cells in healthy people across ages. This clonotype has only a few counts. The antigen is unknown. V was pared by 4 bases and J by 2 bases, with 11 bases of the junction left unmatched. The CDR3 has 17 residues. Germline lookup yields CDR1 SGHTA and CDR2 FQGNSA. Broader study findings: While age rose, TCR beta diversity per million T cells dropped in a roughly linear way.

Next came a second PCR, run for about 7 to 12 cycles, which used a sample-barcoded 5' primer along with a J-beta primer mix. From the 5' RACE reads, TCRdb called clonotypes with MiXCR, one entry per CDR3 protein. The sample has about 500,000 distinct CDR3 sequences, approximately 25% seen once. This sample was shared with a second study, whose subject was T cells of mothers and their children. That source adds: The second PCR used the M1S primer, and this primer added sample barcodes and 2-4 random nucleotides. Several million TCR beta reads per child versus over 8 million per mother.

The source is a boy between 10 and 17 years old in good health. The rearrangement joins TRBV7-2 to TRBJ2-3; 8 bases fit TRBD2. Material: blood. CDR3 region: CASSSTSSGSATDTQYF. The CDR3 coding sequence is TGTGCCAGCAGCTCGACCTCTAGCGGGTCGGCCACAGATACGCAGTATTTT. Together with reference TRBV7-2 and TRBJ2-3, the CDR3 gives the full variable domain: GAGVSQSPSNKVTEKGKDVELRCDPISGHTALYWYRQSLGQGLEFLIYFQGNSAPDKSGLPSDRFSAERTGGSVSTLTIQRTQQEDSAVYLCASSSTSSGSATDTQYFGPGTRLTVL.